This TCR beta chain comes out of a study of shared clonotypes between healthy human individuals. Study-wide background: Per donor, CD8 memory used one plate, CD8 naive used two, CD4 memory used three and CD4 naive used three.

Germline V gene lookup returns CDR1 LNHDA and CDR2 SQIVND (reference sequence). V lost 5 bases, J lost 3 bases, and 16 bases lay in between. CDR3 length equals 16 residues. Deep level was the assay's run setting. Sequencing used immunoSEQ multiplex PCR; TCRdb keeps in-frame clones, though not all of them. Here the sample spans 1 million to 1.2 million clones, around three quarters being singletons. General observations from the study: Clonotype sharing across donors was expected to vary with sequencing depth. Against clonotypes common to all four donors, non-shared ones had lower generation probabilities.

This clone was seen a handful of times. Its cognate antigen is unknown. Sequencing was performed on memory CD4+ T cells from PBMCs. Subset in this sample: CD45RA-negative fraction. This TCR was sampled from a young man in good health. Some clones in this sample may be carry-over from other donors' samples. This chain joins TRBV19 and TRBJ2-2; D may be TRBD1 (5 bases). CDR3 amino acids: CASSLTTASYTGELFF. The DNA of the CDR3 is TGTGCCAGTAGTCTGACGACAGCCTCGTACACCGGGGAGCTGTTTTTT.